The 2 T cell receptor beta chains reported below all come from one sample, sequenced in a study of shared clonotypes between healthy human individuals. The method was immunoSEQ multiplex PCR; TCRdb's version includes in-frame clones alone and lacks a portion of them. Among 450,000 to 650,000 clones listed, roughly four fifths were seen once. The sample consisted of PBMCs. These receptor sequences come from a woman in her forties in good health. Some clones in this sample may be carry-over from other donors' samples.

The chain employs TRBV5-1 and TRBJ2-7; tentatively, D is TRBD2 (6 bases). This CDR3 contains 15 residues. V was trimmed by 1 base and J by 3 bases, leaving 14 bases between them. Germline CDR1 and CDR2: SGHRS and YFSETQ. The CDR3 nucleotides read TGCGCCAGCAGCTTGTACGGCGGGATAGGCTACGAGCAGTACTTC. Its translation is CASSLYGGIGYEQYF.

CDR3 sequence: CAISVGGYQPQHF. In nucleotides, the CDR3 is TGTGCCATCAGTGTGGGGGGCTATCAGCCCCAGCATTTT. The chain links TRBV10-3 to TRBJ1-5, with D maybe TRBD1 (6 bases). Germline loops: CDR1 ENHRY, CDR2 SYGVKD. Trimming pared 4 bases from V and 5 bases from J, leaving 9 bases between. This CDR3 has 13 amino acids.